Shown below are 13 T cell receptor beta chains from a single sample sequenced in a study of T-cell memory formation after mild COVID-19 (dated by TCRdb to the early 2020s). The library came from 5' RACE. The run used an Illumina NovaSeq 6000. TCRdb itself trimmed the public reads at Q25 with fastp, ran MiXCR and retained productive beta chains. Identical CDR3 proteins give one entry, which carries the most common genes and DNA. This sample is represented by 250,000 to 350,000 distinct CDR3 sequences; around 15% of them were singletons. Around 23% of the sample is in the top ten clones. Sequencing was done on a sample of PBMCs or a T cell subset sorted from them (not recorded which). Every receptor here comes from a man aged 18 to 35 who had mild COVID-19 (a few samples of this study predate the infection). The sample titles of this study are shuffled in the database, so cell type and time point are left out; the donor was told from shared clones.

This clonotype has a handful of counts. This chain connects TRBV14 to TRBJ2-1; D is undetermined. This CDR3 has 14 amino acids. Deletions cut 1 base from V and 6 bases from J, with 10 bases between. Germline values: CDR1 SGHDN, CDR2 FVKESK. The CDR3 nucleotides are TGTGCCAGCAGCCAAGTACCCGACCTCAATGAGCAGTTCTTC. Residues: CASSQVPDLNEQFF.

This clonotype came up many times. The chain has TRBV20-1 and TRBJ2-1, with D perhaps given as TRBD1 or TRBD2 (5 bases each). The length of the CDR3 is 14 residues. Germline-derived CDR1 and CDR2 are DFQATT and SNEGSKA (reference sequence). Trimming left V 5 bases short and J 3 bases short, with 14 bases between. This CDR3 is CSARGRTGYNEQFF. CDR3 sequence (DNA): TGCAGTGCTCGGGGCCGGACTGGCTACAATGAGCAGTTCTTC.

The chain uses TRBV10-3 and TRBJ2-1; perhaps TRBD1 as D (5 bases). V dropped 8 bases and J dropped 5 bases, with 13 bases sitting between them. The CDR3 contains 13 residues. Germline-derived CDR1 and CDR2 are ENHRY and SYGVKD. In DNA, the CDR3 is TGTGCCATCGGGCAGGGCGGTCACAATGAGCAGTTCTTC. It translates to CAIGQGGHNEQFF.

This clonotype was picked up a small number of times. The V gene is TRBV3-1, the J gene TRBJ1-6; 9 bases are a match to TRBD1. V lost 4 bases and J lost 9; bases outside the gene matches: 10. The germline CDR1 and CDR2 sequences are LGHDT and YNNKEL (reference sequence). The CDR3 runs to 16 residues. The CDR3 DNA reads TGTGCCAGCAGCCGCTACCTACGGGACAGGGCTTCACCCCTCCACTTT. Protein: CASSRYLRDRASPLHF.

This clonotype has more than one count but fewer than ten. The chain is built from TRBV4-3 and TRBJ1-2; a weak D match, TRBD1 (5 bases). The CDR3 length is 15 residues. Germline assignment: CDR1 LGHNA and CDR2 YSLEER. V was trimmed by 0 bases and J by 2 bases, leaving 10 bases between them. CDR3 nucleotide sequence: TGCGCCAGCAGCCAAGATGAGGGACGAAACTATGGCTACACCTTC. It specifies CASSQDEGRNYGYTF.

This clonotype has just a few counts. V usage is TRBV2 and J usage is TRBJ2-3; 8 bases line up with TRBD2. Germline trimming cut 6 bases from V and 2 bases from J; bases unmatched to any gene: 4. Germline values: CDR1 SNHLY, CDR2 FYNNEI. The CDR3 is made up of 14 amino acids. CDR3 DNA sequence: TGTGCCAGCAGGCAAGCGGGGGTCACAGATACGCAGTATTTT. This gives the protein CASRQAGVTDTQYF.

This chain connects TRBV20-1 to TRBJ2-1; D possibly uses TRBD1 or TRBD2 (5 bases each). V lost 5 bases and J 7 bases, leaving 15 bases between the germline ends. The CDR3 extends over 13 amino acids. Germline values: CDR1 DFQATT, CDR2 SNEGSKA (reference sequence). The CDR3 here is CSARRDGGNEQFF. Here the CDR3 DNA reads TGCAGTGCTCGCCGGGACGGTGGGAATGAGCAGTTCTTC.

This clonotype was detected ten times or more. The chain is built from TRBV20-1 and TRBJ1-1; 10 positions agree with TRBD1. This CDR3 is 15 amino acids long. V was clipped by 5 bases and J by 4 bases; unmatched bases: 10. Germline-derived CDR1 and CDR2 are DFQATT and SNEGSKA (reference sequence). The CDR3 region is CSAGGTGAYLTEAFF. The CDR3, as DNA: TGCAGTGCTGGGGGGACAGGGGCGTACCTCACTGAAGCTTTCTTT.

This rearrangement joins TRBV10-3 to TRBJ1-2, with no clear D. Germline values: CDR1 ENHRY, CDR2 SYGVKD. Trimming removed 6 bases from V and 6 bases from J, with 11 bases in between. The CDR3 has 12 residues. The CDR3 DNA reads as TGTGCCATCAGGGACCCTAGGCATGGCTACACCTTC. It yields the protein CAIRDPRHGYTF.

The chain has TRBV4-1 and TRBJ2-5; TRBD1 agrees at 8 bases. With 5 bases clipped from V and 4 bases from J, the junction kept 6 bases outside the gene matches. The CDR3 totals 14 residues. CDR1 is MGHRA and CDR2 is YSYEKL in the germline V gene. The CDR3 sequence: CASSDRGRRETQYF. The CDR3 DNA sequence: TGCGCCAGCAGCGACAGGGGTAGGCGAGAGACCCAGTACTTC.

This clonotype showed up just a few times. The chain couples TRBV10-1 to TRBJ2-3; maybe TRBD2 (6 bases). V dropped 1 base and J dropped 5 bases, with 13 bases sitting between them. This CDR3 comprises 15 residues. CDR1 and CDR2 (germline): WNHNN, SYGVQD (reference sequence). The CDR3 sequence is CASSEFGTLIDTQYF. The DNA for the CDR3 is TGCGCCAGCAGTGAGTTCGGGACTCTGATAGATACGCAGTATTTT.

V usage is TRBV7-2 and J usage is TRBJ2-6, with 10 bases aligning to TRBD1. Germline-derived CDR1 and CDR2 are SGHTA and FQGNSA. The junction had 5 bases not matched to a gene; V was cut back by 5 bases and J by 1 base. CDR3 length: 17 residues. The CDR3, as DNA: TGTGCCAGCAGCCAGACAGGGGGCGCTTCTGGGGCCAACGTCCTGACTTTC. This encodes CASSQTGGASGANVLTF.

This chain joins TRBV5-8 and TRBJ2-1; 7 nucleotides match TRBD2. This CDR3 spans 11 amino acids. From germline, CDR1 is SGHTS and CDR2 YDEGEE. The CDR3 coding sequence is TGTGCAAGCGGGGTACACAATGAGCAGTTCTTC. This translates into CASGVHNEQFF.